Listed below are T cell receptor beta chains from one sample, sequenced in a study of T-cell reconstitution after alpha-beta-depleted transplantation in children. TCRdb re-called the PCR reads through MiXCR, storing one row per CDR3 protein. The sample includes approximately 270,000 distinct CDR3 sequences, about 10% of them seen just once. The sequencing used PBMCs from the stem cell graft donor, collected from the stem cell graft. The receptors here all came from a human donor who donated a stem cell graft to a child with SCID. Both conserved end residues are part of each CDR3. Fields, in order: D gene, V gene, J gene, clone size, CDR3 DNA, CDR3 protein. A D gene is named only where the DNA matches it firmly. Clone size is stated in some rows and not others, as once, few, many or a class when expanded.

d_gene: .; v_gene: TRBV29-1; j_gene: TRBJ1-2; abundance: many; CDR3nt: TGCAGCGTTGAATCCCCCCAGGGCTACACCTTC; CDR3aa: CSVESPQGYTF
d_gene: .; v_gene: TRBV6-5; j_gene: TRBJ2-1; abundance: .; CDR3nt: TGTGCCAGCAGTTACCTAATCTCCAATGAGCAGTTCTTC; CDR3aa: CASSYLISNEQFF
d_gene: .; v_gene: TRBV14; j_gene: TRBJ1-3; abundance: .; CDR3nt: TGTGCCAGCAGCCAATTATGGTCGACAGATGAAAACACCATATATTTT; CDR3aa: CASSQLWSTDENTIYF
d_gene: TRBD1; v_gene: TRBV5-1; j_gene: TRBJ1-4; abundance: .; CDR3nt: TGCGCCAGCAGCGGCCGAGACAGGGAAGGTGAAAAACTGTTTTTT; CDR3aa: CASSGRDREGEKLFF
d_gene: .; v_gene: TRBV7-9; j_gene: TRBJ2-7; abundance: few; CDR3nt: TGTGCCAGCAGCCAGGACCCCCCGAGCTCCTACGAGCAGTACTTC; CDR3aa: CASSQDPPSSYEQYF
d_gene: .; v_gene: TRBV20-1; j_gene: TRBJ2-5; abundance: .; CDR3nt: TGCAGTGCCGCAGGCGAGACCCAAGAGACCCAGTACTTC; CDR3aa: CSAAGETQETQYF
d_gene: .; v_gene: TRBV6-1; j_gene: TRBJ2-1; abundance: many; CDR3nt: TGTGCCAGCAGAGAGGGGGGACCCCTATACAATGAGCAGTTCTTC; CDR3aa: CASREGGPLYNEQFF
d_gene: .; v_gene: TRBV2; j_gene: TRBJ1-5; abundance: .; CDR3nt: TGTGCCAGCAGACGCAAATGGGATCAGCCCCAGCATTTT; CDR3aa: CASRRKWDQPQHF
d_gene: .; v_gene: TRBV20-1; j_gene: TRBJ2-7; abundance: few; CDR3nt: TGCAGTGCTAGAGATAGGCGTATCTACGAGCAGTACTTC; CDR3aa: CSARDRRIYEQYF
d_gene: .; v_gene: TRBV4-2; j_gene: TRBJ2-7; abundance: .; CDR3nt: TGTGCCAGCAGCCATTTCGGGGATCCTCCCTACGAGCAGTACTTC; CDR3aa: CASSHFGDPPYEQYF
d_gene: .; v_gene: TRBV5-1; j_gene: TRBJ2-1; abundance: .; CDR3nt: TGCGCCAGCAGCGTTTATTCGGGACTGGTTACTGAGCAGTTCTTC; CDR3aa: CASSVYSGLVTEQFF
d_gene: .; v_gene: TRBV27; j_gene: TRBJ2-2; abundance: .; CDR3nt: TGTGCCAGCAGTCAAGTCAGGGCGGGTGCGAACACCGGGGAGCTGTTTTTT; CDR3aa: CASSQVRAGANTGELFF
d_gene: .; v_gene: TRBV5-1; j_gene: TRBJ1-2; abundance: few; CDR3nt: TGCGCCAGCAGCTTTGATAGGGGACGTAACTATGGCTACACCTTC; CDR3aa: CASSFDRGRNYGYTF
d_gene: TRBD1; v_gene: TRBV9; j_gene: TRBJ2-5; abundance: few; CDR3nt: TGTGCCAGCAGCGACAGGGGGCACCAAGAGACCCAGTACTTC; CDR3aa: CASSDRGHQETQYF
d_gene: .; v_gene: TRBV12-3/TRBV12-4; j_gene: TRBJ1-1; abundance: .; CDR3nt: TGTGCCAGCAGGCTCTCCTCCTATAGGGGTGAAGCTTTCTTT; CDR3aa: CASRLSSYRGEAFF
d_gene: .; v_gene: TRBV7-3; j_gene: TRBJ2-5; abundance: .; CDR3nt: TGTGCCAGCAGCTTAACCACCTCGCTCCAAGAGACCCAGTACTTC; CDR3aa: CASSLTTSLQETQYF
d_gene: .; v_gene: TRBV2; j_gene: TRBJ1-2; abundance: few; CDR3nt: TGTGCCAGCAGTGAAGGAACTTCTTACTATGGCTACACCTTC; CDR3aa: CASSEGTSYYGYTF
d_gene: TRBD1; v_gene: TRBV3-1; j_gene: TRBJ2-3; abundance: .; CDR3nt: TGTGCCAGCTGCCAGCTGGGGACAGGGACACATACGCAGTATTTT; CDR3aa: CASCQLGTGTHTQYF
d_gene: TRBD1; v_gene: TRBV25-1; j_gene: TRBJ2-1; abundance: few; CDR3nt: TGTGCCAGCAGTGGCCCCGGGACAGGCACGGGGCAGTTCTTC; CDR3aa: CASSGPGTGTGQFF
d_gene: .; v_gene: TRBV3-1; j_gene: TRBJ1-4; abundance: few; CDR3nt: TGTGCCAGCAGCCAAGGACAGAAACAGGAAAAACTGTTTTTT; CDR3aa: CASSQGQKQEKLFF
d_gene: .; v_gene: TRBV6-1; j_gene: TRBJ2-1; abundance: .; CDR3nt: TGTGCCAGCAGTGCCCCTCCTTGGGGGGTGCCCGAGGAGCAGTTCTTC; CDR3aa: CASSAPPWGVPEEQFF
d_gene: TRBD1; v_gene: TRBV10-3; j_gene: TRBJ2-7; abundance: many; CDR3nt: TGTGCCATCAGGGGGACAGGGGAAAACGAGCAGTACTTC; CDR3aa: CAIRGTGENEQYF
d_gene: .; v_gene: TRBV18; j_gene: TRBJ2-7; abundance: many; CDR3nt: TGTGCCAGCTCACCGACTAGTGACGAGCAGTACTTC; CDR3aa: CASSPTSDEQYF
d_gene: TRBD1; v_gene: TRBV29-1; j_gene: TRBJ2-1; abundance: few; CDR3nt: TGCAGCGTTGAAGGCAGGGGGCGATTGGGTGAGCAGTTCTTC; CDR3aa: CSVEGRGRLGEQFF
d_gene: TRBD1; v_gene: TRBV20-1; j_gene: TRBJ1-2; abundance: once; CDR3nt: TGCAGTGCTATGAGGGACAGGCGGAATGGCTACACCTTC; CDR3aa: CSAMRDRRNGYTF
d_gene: .; v_gene: TRBV7-6; j_gene: TRBJ2-1; abundance: many; CDR3nt: TGTGCCAGCAGCTTAGTAGGCTTAGGACTCATTAAGGGCAATGAGCAGTTCTTC; CDR3aa: CASSLVGLGLIKGNEQFF
d_gene: .; v_gene: TRBV27; j_gene: TRBJ2-1; abundance: .; CDR3nt: TGTGCCAGCAGTTTAATTTGGGATGAGCAGTTCTTC; CDR3aa: CASSLIWDEQFF
d_gene: .; v_gene: TRBV14; j_gene: TRBJ2-1; abundance: .; CDR3nt: TGTGCCAGCAGCCGAGGGGGGCTAGCGGCCGTGAACAATGAGCAGTTCTTC; CDR3aa: CASSRGGLAAVNNEQFF
d_gene: .; v_gene: TRBV7-8; j_gene: TRBJ2-5; abundance: .; CDR3nt: TGTGCCAGCAGCTCCCCTCGGGGGAATCAAGAGACCCAGTACTTC; CDR3aa: CASSSPRGNQETQYF
d_gene: .; v_gene: TRBV12-3/TRBV12-4; j_gene: TRBJ1-3; abundance: many; CDR3nt: TGTGCCAGCAGCCCCCAGCGGACCGGAAACACCATATATTTT; CDR3aa: CASSPQRTGNTIYF
d_gene: .; v_gene: TRBV27; j_gene: TRBJ1-2; abundance: .; CDR3nt: TGTGCCAGCAGTTCGGGGACTTTCTATGGCTACACCTTC; CDR3aa: CASSSGTFYGYTF
d_gene: TRBD1; v_gene: TRBV29-1; j_gene: TRBJ1-1; abundance: few; CDR3nt: TGCAGCGTGGACAGGGGGTCGGAGGCTGGAGCTTTCTTT; CDR3aa: CSVDRGSEAGAFF
d_gene: .; v_gene: TRBV23-1; j_gene: TRBJ1-1; abundance: .; CDR3nt: TGCGCCAGCAGTCAGTTAGTCCAGAGGAACACTGAAGCTTTCTTT; CDR3aa: CASSQLVQRNTEAFF
d_gene: .; v_gene: TRBV24-1; j_gene: TRBJ2-6; abundance: .; CDR3nt: TGTGCCACCAGCGATTGGCTTCAGGGGACTGGGGCCAACGTCCTGACTTTC; CDR3aa: CATSDWLQGTGANVLTF
d_gene: .; v_gene: TRBV7-2; j_gene: TRBJ2-7; abundance: few; CDR3nt: TGTGCCAGCAGCTTATTTTCGGCCGACTCCTACGAGCAGTACTTC; CDR3aa: CASSLFSADSYEQYF
d_gene: .; v_gene: TRBV10-3; j_gene: TRBJ2-6; abundance: few; CDR3nt: TGTGCCATCAGGCGGGACGCCGTCGCTGGGGCCAACGTCCTGACTTTC; CDR3aa: CAIRRDAVAGANVLTF
d_gene: .; v_gene: TRBV7-9; j_gene: TRBJ2-7; abundance: .; CDR3nt: TGTGCCAGCGGACGATACGAGCAGTACTTC; CDR3aa: CASGRYEQYF
d_gene: .; v_gene: TRBV7-6; j_gene: TRBJ2-5; abundance: .; CDR3nt: TGTGCCAGCAGCTTACGGAGTCCCAACCTCCAAGAGACCCAGTACTTC; CDR3aa: CASSLRSPNLQETQYF
d_gene: .; v_gene: TRBV4-2; j_gene: TRBJ2-3; abundance: .; CDR3nt: TGTGCCAGCAGCCAAGAAGGTCAGGGGACTGTCACAGATACGCAGTATTTT; CDR3aa: CASSQEGQGTVTDTQYF
d_gene: TRBD1; v_gene: TRBV5-1; j_gene: TRBJ2-7; abundance: few; CDR3nt: TGCGCCAGCAGCTGGGGACAGAGCTCCTACGAGCAGTACTTC; CDR3aa: CASSWGQSSYEQYF
d_gene: .; v_gene: TRBV9; j_gene: TRBJ2-3; abundance: few; CDR3nt: TGTGCCAGCATCTCGGTCGGCGGGGGCAGCACAGATACGCAGTATTTT; CDR3aa: CASISVGGGSTDTQYF
d_gene: .; v_gene: TRBV4-2; j_gene: TRBJ1-4; abundance: many; CDR3nt: TGTGCCAGCAGCCAGGAGCGGGGGAGGAGTGAAAAACTGTTTTTT; CDR3aa: CASSQERGRSEKLFF
d_gene: TRBD2; v_gene: TRBV4-1; j_gene: TRBJ2-3; abundance: .; CDR3nt: TGCGCCAGCAGCCAGAGAAGAGCGGGGGGGCTATTCACAGATACGCAGTATTTT; CDR3aa: CASSQRRAGGLFTDTQYF
d_gene: .; v_gene: TRBV18; j_gene: TRBJ2-1; abundance: .; CDR3nt: TGTGCCAGCTCACCGCCGGACAGCTACAATGAGCAGTTCTTC; CDR3aa: CASSPPDSYNEQFF
d_gene: .; v_gene: TRBV14; j_gene: TRBJ2-5; abundance: many; CDR3nt: TGTGCCAGCAGCCAAGAATACGGGGCCAAGACCCAGTACTTC; CDR3aa: CASSQEYGAKTQYF
d_gene: TRBD2; v_gene: TRBV14; j_gene: TRBJ2-1; abundance: many; CDR3nt: TGTGCCAGCAGCCAAGCTGCGGGGGGGCCCGGGGAGCAGTTCTTC; CDR3aa: CASSQAAGGPGEQFF
d_gene: TRBD1; v_gene: TRBV7-9; j_gene: TRBJ1-5; abundance: .; CDR3nt: TGTGCCAGCAGTTCCGGGACAGGGGGTGGGCAGCCCCAGCATTTT; CDR3aa: CASSSGTGGGQPQHF
d_gene: TRBD1; v_gene: TRBV12-3/TRBV12-4; j_gene: TRBJ2-5; abundance: few; CDR3nt: TGTGCCAGCAGTTCTAGGACAGGGGAAGAGACCCAGTACTTC; CDR3aa: CASSSRTGEETQYF
d_gene: .; v_gene: TRBV7-9; j_gene: TRBJ2-7; abundance: many; CDR3nt: TGTGCCAGCAGCTCCCAGGAAAACTACGAGCAGTACTTC; CDR3aa: CASSSQENYEQYF